This TCR beta chain was recorded in a study of Ad26.COV2.S vaccination and SARS-CoV-2 variants. Study-wide context: Recipients of Ad26.COV2.S got it intramuscularly, once or twice 56 days apart. Broader study findings: Once vaccination had occurred, spike-specific CD8+ and CD4+ T cell responses reportedly showed substantial breadth.

Described treatment: over 15 received Ad26.COV2.S at low or high dose, single or two shots; several received placebo; per-sample allocation not given. Sampling was done on day 63 after the first vaccine or placebo injection. Based in Boston, the donor was an adult of 18-55 years. This CDR3 spans 12 amino acids. Germline CDR1 and CDR2: MNHEY and SVGEGT. V shed 2 bases and J shed 5 bases, with 5 bases lying between them. With respect to this clone: What it recognizes is unknown.

The protocol was immunoSEQ multiplex PCR, while the TCRdb copy is restricted to in-frame clones and leaves out a portion. The table records about 350,000 clones, more than 75% of them present only once. This specimen was peripheral blood, taken in a trial of Ad26.COV2.S vaccine versus placebo. The rearrangement links TRBV6-2 or TRBV6-3 to TRBJ2-3; D remains ambiguous. The source of this sequence is a person aged 18-65 years who received the Ad26.COV2.S COVID-19 vaccine or a placebo. The CDR3 region has the DNA TGTGCCAGCAGTTACGTGTTAGATACGCAGTATTTT. This encodes CASSYVLDTQYF.